This T cell receptor beta chain is from a study of blood T cell repertoires in COVID-19. Study-level background: The study drew acute and convalescent COVID-19 samples from the United States, Italy and Spain. From T cells, B-cell-depleted T cells, or PBMCs came the material, which was cDNA or gDNA.

The method was immunoSEQ multiplex PCR; TCRdb's version includes in-frame clones alone and lacks a portion of them. The table records 70,000 or so clones, around 91% of them present only once. The CDR3 runs to 14 residues. Unmatched junction bases numbered 9, after V lost 0 bases and J lost 15 bases. Germline V lookup: CDR1 SGHVS, CDR2 FQNEAQ. The receptor was derived from a human donor in a cohort sampled during active COVID-19. The rearrangement joins TRBV7-8 to TRBJ2-3; 10 nucleotides match TRBD1. The sequencing sample was made of peripheral blood. The CDR3 spells CASSLADRGVGGYF. The CDR3 nucleotides read TGTGCCAGCAGCTTAGCGGACAGGGGGGTAGGTGGTTATTTT. Drawing the rest from reference TRBV7-8 and TRBJ2-3, the complete variable domain is GAGVSQSPRYKVAKRGQDVALRCDPISGHVSLFWYQQALGQGPEFLTYFQNEAQLDKSGLPSDRFFAERPEGSVSTLKIQRTQQEDSAVYLCASSLADRGVGGYFGPGTRLTVL.